Shown below are 24 T cell receptor beta chains from a single sample sequenced in a study of cytomegalovirus exposure and HLA in healthy donors. Use of 60 Vbeta and 13 Jbeta primers characterized the PCR. Libraries were prepared by immunoSEQ multiplex PCR; TCRdb keeps only in-frame clonotypes and omits some of them. The sample holds approximately 190,000 clones, about 83% seen once. Sequenced material: PBMCs. These receptors came from a man aged 35-49 years in good health and CMV-seropositive.

This sequence joins TRBV7-2 and TRBJ2-7, with D perhaps matching TRBD2 (6 bases). Germline CDR1 SGHTA, CDR2 FQGNSA. The ends were cut back, 0 bases at V and 4 bases at J, with 7 bases in the middle. CDR3 length: 13 amino acids. The CDR3 DNA reads as TGTGCCAGCAGCTTAGCAGGAGGGTACGAGCAGTACTTC. This translates into CASSLAGGYEQYF. Full variable domain (missing parts from reference TRBV7-2 and TRBJ2-7): GAGVSQSPSNKVTEKGKDVELRCDPISGHTALYWYRQSLGQGLEFLIYFQGNSAPDKSGLPSDRFSAERTGGSVSTLTIQRTQQEDSAVYLCASSLAGGYEQYFGPGTRLTVT.

The chain joins TRBV2 to TRBJ2-5, with a weak D call TRBD2 (5 bases). Trimming took off 0 bases at V and 5 bases at J, with 10 bases between the two ends. The CDR3 is made up of 14 amino acids. Germline lookup yields CDR1 SNHLY and CDR2 FYNNEI. This CDR3 is CASSEARVGETQYF. Here the CDR3 DNA reads TGTGCCAGCAGTGAAGCGCGGGTTGGGGAGACCCAGTACTTC.

The genes are TRBV6-1 and TRBJ1-5; a possible D gene is TRBD1 (6 bases). Germline lookup yields CDR1 MNHNS and CDR2 SASEGT. With 10 bases removed from V and 8 bases from J, the gap between germline ends came to 21 bases. The CDR3 consists of 14 residues. This CDR3 reads CATTEGGARKPQHF. The CDR3 coding sequence is TGTGCCACCACGGAGGGGGGGGCGCGTAAGCCCCAGCATTTT.

CDR3 amino acids: CATHNYGYTF. In DNA form, the CDR3 reads TGTGCCACACATAACTATGGCTACACCTTC. The chain joins TRBV6-1 to TRBJ1-2; D not certain. V lost 10 bases, J lost 1 base, and 4 bases lay in between. Germline V gene data show CDR1 as MNHNS and CDR2 as SASEGT. The length of the CDR3 is 10 residues.

This chain connects TRBV4-1 to TRBJ2-2, with a weak D call TRBD2 (6 bases). V was cut by 0 bases and J by 5 bases, with 22 bases left in between. CDR1 and CDR2 from the germline V gene are MGHRA and YSYEKL. CDR3 length: 19 residues. CDR3 in amino acids: CASSQDLTSRAQRTGELFF. In DNA, the CDR3 is TGCGCCAGCAGCCAAGACCTTACTAGCAGGGCCCAGAGGACCGGGGAGCTGTTTTTT.

The rearrangement uses TRBV18 and TRBJ1-5; 8 bases are a match to TRBD1. Per the germline V gene, CDR1 is KGHSH and CDR2 is LQKENI. The CDR3 totals 15 residues. J was trimmed by 5 bases and V by 6 bases; bases with no gene match: 9. The DNA of the CDR3 is TGTGCCAGCTCGGACGACAGGGGAGCCTATCAGCCCCAGCATTTT. Protein sequence: CASSDDRGAYQPQHF. The full variable domain, in which reference TRBV18 and TRBJ1-5 provide the parts outside the CDR3, is NAGVMQNPRHLVRRRGQEARLRCSPMKGHSHVYWYRQLPEEGLKFMVYLQKENIIDESGMPKERFSAEFPKEGPSILRIQQVVRGDSAAYFCASSDDRGAYQPQHFGDGTRLSIL.

To note about this clone: This sample includes further DNA sequences coding for the same CDR3. The chain is built from TRBV7-2 and TRBJ2-7, with D perhaps TRBD1 (6 bases). Germline V lookup: CDR1 SGHTA, CDR2 FQGNSA. This CDR3 comprises 14 residues. The V end was cut by 4 bases, the J end by 0 bases, with 10 bases between. The CDR3 loop is CASSSQGSSYEQYF. The CDR3 DNA sequence: TGTGCCAGCAGCTCCCAGGGGAGCTCCTACGAGCAGTACTTC.

This clone rates as medium-sized. The rearrangement links TRBV7-9 to TRBJ2-7; no clear D gene. V was cut by 7 bases and J by 2 bases, with 9 bases left in between. This CDR3 has 12 residues. CDR1 is SEHNR and CDR2 is FQNEAQ in the germline V gene (reference sequence). For the CDR3, the DNA is TGTGCCAGCACCCTGCAGGCCTACGAGCAGTACTTC. Translating gives CASTLQAYEQYF.

The genes are TRBV10-3 and TRBJ1-2; 10 bases fit TRBD1. V lost 0 bases to trimming and J lost 7 bases; unmatched junction nucleotides: 5. CDR3 length: 15 residues. Germline V gene sequence: CDR1 ENHRY, CDR2 SYGVKD. The CDR3: CAISESTGGRGGYTF. CDR3 in DNA: TGTGCCATCAGTGAGTCGACAGGGGGCCGCGGTGGCTACACCTTC.

The rearrangement joins TRBV28 to TRBJ1-2, with TRBD1 matching over 7 bases. The CDR3 runs 15 residues. Looked up from germline, CDR1 is MDHEN and CDR2 is SYDVKM. V was clipped by 5 bases and J by 1 base; unmatched bases: 7. The DNA for the CDR3 is TGTGCCAGCAGTGCCGGAGGGGGCATTAACTATGGCTACACCTTC. Translating gives CASSAGGGINYGYTF.

The gene calls are TRBV18 and TRBJ1-1; TRBD1 is a possible D gene (6 bases). The CDR3 loop spans 15 amino acids. Germline values: CDR1 KGHSH, CDR2 LQKENI. Trimming cost V 5 bases and J 0 bases, with 13 bases left between them. The DNA for the CDR3 is TGTGCCAGCTCATCGGGACATCTCCTGAACACTGAAGCTTTCTTT. Its translation is CASSSGHLLNTEAFF.

The chain carries TRBV7-9 and TRBJ2-1, with D maybe TRBD2 (6 bases). CDR1 and CDR2 from the germline V gene are SEHNR and FQNEAQ (reference sequence). The CDR3 covers 13 residues. Trimming pared 2 bases from V and 9 bases from J, leaving 11 bases between. This CDR3 reads CASSLREFSEQFF. The CDR3 nucleotides are TGTGCCAGCAGCTTACGGGAGTTTAGTGAGCAGTTCTTC. The full variable domain, rest sourced from reference TRBV7-9 and TRBJ2-1, is DTGVSQNPRHKITKRGQNVTFRCDPISEHNRLYWYRQTLGQGPEFLTYFQNEAQLEKSRLLSDRFSAERPKGSFSTLEIQRTEQGDSAMYLCASSLREFSEQFFGPGTRLTVL.

The chain joins TRBV27 to TRBJ2-1, with 8 bases aligning to TRBD2. Trimming at V came to 11 bases and at J to 7 bases, leaving 10 bases not matched to a gene. The CDR3 extends over 13 amino acids. Germline V gene sequence: CDR1 MNHEY, CDR2 SMNVEV (reference sequence). CDR3 region: CACSLAGGNEQFF. DNA of the CDR3: TGTGCCTGCTCATTGGCGGGGGGTAATGAGCAGTTCTTC.

This chain links TRBV7-2 with TRBJ1-5, with a possible D match to TRBD1 (5 bases). CDR1 and CDR2 (germline): SGHTA, FQGNSA. V dropped 1 base and J dropped 0 bases, with 19 bases sitting between them. The CDR3 runs to 19 residues. The CDR3 spells CASSLGPTWGVNSNQPQHF. CDR3 coding DNA: TGTGCCAGCAGCTTAGGGCCCACGTGGGGGGTGAATAGCAATCAGCCCCAGCATTTT.

The chain employs TRBV2 and TRBJ1-5, with TRBD1 identical over 8 bases. Germline V gene sequence: CDR1 SNHLY, CDR2 FYNNEI. After removal of 3 bases from V and 0 bases from J, the junction contained 4 bases not matched to a gene. This CDR3 has 16 residues. CDR3 DNA: TGTGCCAGCAGTGACCAGGGGGCGTTTAGCAATCAGCCCCAGCATTTT. Protein: CASSDQGAFSNQPQHF.

On this clone itself: Other DNA sequences in the same sample also yield this CDR3. The chain carries TRBV29-1 and TRBJ2-7; 9 nucleotides line up with TRBD1. CDR3 length: 12 amino acids. Germline V gene sequence: CDR1 SQVTM, CDR2 ANQGSEA. V was clipped by 7 bases and J by 1 base; unmatched bases: 2. The CDR3 DNA is TGCAGCGCCGGGACAGGGTCCTACGAGCAGTACTTC. Translating gives CSAGTGSYEQYF.

The chain links TRBV15 to TRBJ1-1, with D hard to call. The CDR3 spans 15 residues. V dropped 0 bases and J dropped 2 bases, with 10 bases sitting between them. Germline values: CDR1 LNHNV, CDR2 YYDKDF (reference sequence). The CDR3: CATSRDRSENTEAFF. The CDR3 bases are TGTGCCACCAGCAGAGATCGGAGCGAAAACACTGAAGCTTTCTTT.

The rearrangement joins TRBV29-1 to TRBJ1-2; D unresolved. CDR3 length equals 12 residues. V lost 4 bases and J 1 base, leaving 7 bases between the germline ends. From germline, CDR1 is SQVTM and CDR2 ANQGSEA. The CDR3 sequence is CSVVPVNYGYTF. The DNA for the CDR3 is TGCAGCGTTGTTCCAGTTAACTATGGCTACACCTTC.

The chain couples TRBV6-5 to TRBJ2-7; 7 bases map to TRBD1. The CDR3 has 13 residues. The V gene's germline CDR1 is MNHEY and CDR2 SVGAGI. Losses at the gene ends were 5 bases for V and 2 bases for J; bases not matched to a gene: 3. The chain's CDR3 is CASSQDRTYEQYF. The CDR3 nucleotides are TGTGCCAGCAGTCAGGACAGGACCTACGAGCAGTACTTC.

The chain links TRBV18 to TRBJ2-5; D possibly corresponds to TRBD2 (5 bases). The V end was cut by 3 bases, the J end by 1 base, with 6 bases between. Germline values: CDR1 KGHSH, CDR2 LQKENI. The CDR3 covers 13 residues. The CDR3 DNA follows: TGTGCCAGCTCACCGGGAGTCCAAGAGACCCAGTACTTC. It specifies CASSPGVQETQYF.

The chain is built from TRBV5-1 and TRBJ2-1; TRBD2 aligns across 13 bases. This CDR3 has 16 residues. The V gene's germline CDR1 is SGHRS and CDR2 YFSETQ. The V segment lost 2 bases and the J segment 6 bases; nucleotides outside the gene matches: 5. CDR3 sequence (DNA): TGCGCCAGCAGCTTACCGGGACTAGCGGGAAGCAATGAGCAGTTCTTC. Residues: CASSLPGLAGSNEQFF.

The genes are TRBV6-1 and TRBJ2-1; TRBD2 matches at 9 bases. This CDR3 contains 15 residues. CDR1 and CDR2 from the germline V gene are MNHNS and SASEGT. J was trimmed by 3 bases and V by 3 bases; bases with no gene match: 3. In DNA, the CDR3 is TGTGCCAGCAGTGAGGCGACTAGCGGCTACAATGAGCAGTTCTTC. It codes for CASSEATSGYNEQFF.

This chain connects TRBV14 to TRBJ1-2; weak D call: TRBD1 (6 bases). V lost 4 bases and J lost 4, with 13 bases in between. Germline V gives CDR1 SGHDN, CDR2 FVKESK. The CDR3 spans 14 residues. The CDR3 protein is CASSPDRYGYGYTF. DNA of the CDR3: TGTGCCAGCAGCCCGGACAGATACGGCTATGGCTACACCTTC.

The genes are TRBV7-9 and TRBJ1-3, with 8 bases aligning to TRBD1. The germline CDR1 and CDR2 sequences are SEHNR and FQNEAQ (reference sequence). The trim removed 5 bases at V and 3 bases at J, leaving 6 bases unmatched. The CDR3 runs 15 residues. The CDR3 bases are TGTGCCAGCAGCCTTTCGGGGACAGGTGGAAACACCATATATTTT. Its translation is CASSLSGTGGNTIYF.